This is a list of T cell receptor beta chains from one sample in a study of CD8 T cells in Susac syndrome. TCRdb re-called the immunoSEQ multiplex PCR reads through MiXCR, storing one row per CDR3 protein. The repertoire holds about 190,000 distinct CDR3 sequences, with 85% to 95% as singletons. The sample taken for sequencing was CD8+ T cells from PBMCs. These receptors all stem from a human donor with Susac syndrome. Each CDR3 is given with its conserved first and last residue. A D gene is named only where the DNA matches it firmly. Clone size is not always given. Where it is, it says once, few, many or a class for expanded clones.

>TRBV9|TRBJ2-3|-|-
TGTGCCAGCAGCGTACTGGGGTCAGATACGCAGTATTTT
CASSVLGSDTQYF
>TRBV9|TRBJ2-7|TRBD2|once
TGTGCCAGCAGCGTCACAGCGGGAGAGGTTTACGAGCAGTACTTC
CASSVTAGEVYEQYF
>TRBV5-6|TRBJ1-1|-|-
TGTGCCAGCAGTTTTATGACAGAACACATGAACACTGAAGCTTTCTTT
CASSFMTEHMNTEAFF
>TRBV5-1|TRBJ1-1|-|-
TGCGCCAGCAGCTTGGGTATGGAGGGCCCGGACACTGAAGCTTTCTTT
CASSLGMEGPDTEAFF
>TRBV3-1|TRBJ1-5|TRBD1|-
TGTGCCAGCAGCCAATCTGACAGGGGCCAGCCCCAGCATTTT
CASSQSDRGQPQHF
>TRBV18|TRBJ2-7|TRBD1|-
TGTGCCAGCTCACCACTGGGACAGTTCTCCTACGAGCAGTACTTC
CASSPLGQFSYEQYF
>TRBV4-1|TRBJ2-3|-|once
TGCGCCAGCAGCCCCGGTGCCCTGGGCACAGATACGCAGTATTTT
CASSPGALGTDTQYF
>TRBV19|TRBJ2-1|-|-
TGTGCCAGTAGTCTAGCGTTCACCTACAATGAGCAGTTCTTC
CASSLAFTYNEQFF
>TRBV7-8|TRBJ1-2|-|-
TGTGCCAGCAGCCCACGACAGGAACTCAACTATGGCTACACCTTC
CASSPRQELNYGYTF
>TRBV6-1|TRBJ2-7|-|-
TGTGCCAGCAGAAGACGGGACTTACCCTACGAGCAGTACTTC
CASRRRDLPYEQYF
>TRBV6-5|TRBJ1-1|-|-
TGTGCCAGCAGCCTCCGTGGAGGGCCCGAAGCTTTCTTT
CASSLRGGPEAFF
>TRBV11-2|TRBJ2-3|TRBD1|-
TGTGCCAGCAGCTCCACAGGGGCAGATACGCAGTATTTT
CASSSTGADTQYF
>TRBV11-2|TRBJ2-2|-|-
TGTGCCAGCAGCAGACAGGACACCGGGGAGCTGTTTTTT
CASSRQDTGELFF
>TRBV29-1|TRBJ2-2|-|-
TGCAGCGTTGGAGGATGGGGTCGGAACACCGGGGAGCTGTTTTTT
CSVGGWGRNTGELFF
>TRBV3-1|TRBJ2-7|-|few
TGTGCCAGCAGCCAGCTGTACGAGCAGTACTTC
CASSQLYEQYF
>TRBV7-7|TRBJ2-5|-|-
TGTGCTAGCAGCTTCAACGGCGGGACTCAAGAGACCCAGTACTTC
CASSFNGGTQETQYF
>TRBV4-1|TRBJ1-4|-|-
TGCGCCAGCAGCCCATTGGGTGGTTCTGGTGAAAAACTGTTTTTT
CASSPLGGSGEKLFF
>TRBV28|TRBJ1-1|-|-
TGTGCCAGCAGTTTTGAGACTTTAAACACTGAAGCTTTCTTT
CASSFETLNTEAFF
>TRBV7-8|TRBJ2-7|TRBD2|-
TGTGCCAGCCGACAAAATAGCGGGAGGACCTACGAGCAGTACTTC
CASRQNSGRTYEQYF
>TRBV5-1|TRBJ2-2|-|-
TGCGCCAGCGCCCCTTACACCGGGGAGCTGTTTTTT
CASAPYTGELFF
>TRBV7-2|TRBJ1-5|-|once
TGTGCCAGCAGTTTTCTCGCGCCCAACCGAGATCAGCCCCAGCATTTT
CASSFLAPNRDQPQHF
>TRBV6-5|TRBJ2-5|TRBD2|-
TGTGCCAGCAGTAATCCGGGACTAGCTCAAGAGACCCAGTACTTC
CASSNPGLAQETQYF
>TRBV29-1|TRBJ1-1|TRBD1|few
TGCAGCGTTGGACAGGGGAACACTGAAGCTTTCTTT
CSVGQGNTEAFF
>TRBV3-1|TRBJ2-1|-|-
TGTGCCAGCAGCCAAGATTCCGCCCCCAGGCCGTACAATGAGCAGTTCTTC
CASSQDSAPRPYNEQFF
>TRBV5-6|TRBJ1-2|-|-
TGTGCCAGCAGCTTGGCGTTACTAGGGGCAGGCGGCTACACCTTC
CASSLALLGAGGYTF
>TRBV7-2|TRBJ2-3|-|-
TGTGCCAGCAGCTGGACAAGCACAGATACGCAGTATTTT
CASSWTSTDTQYF
>TRBV29-1|TRBJ2-5|TRBD2|-
TGCAGCGTGGGGGGGGAAGACTTTCAAGAGACCCAGTACTTC
CSVGGEDFQETQYF
>TRBV15|TRBJ2-1|TRBD1|-
TGTGCCACCGCGGGACAGGGGGCTGCTGAGCAGTTCTTC
CATAGQGAAEQFF
>TRBV7-8|TRBJ2-7|-|-
TGTGCCAGCAGCTTAGCGGACGCACACTACGAGCAGTACTTC
CASSLADAHYEQYF
>TRBV9|TRBJ1-3|-|-
TGTGCCAGCAGCGTGACGGACAGTGGCGGATTGAACACCATATATTTT
CASSVTDSGGLNTIYF